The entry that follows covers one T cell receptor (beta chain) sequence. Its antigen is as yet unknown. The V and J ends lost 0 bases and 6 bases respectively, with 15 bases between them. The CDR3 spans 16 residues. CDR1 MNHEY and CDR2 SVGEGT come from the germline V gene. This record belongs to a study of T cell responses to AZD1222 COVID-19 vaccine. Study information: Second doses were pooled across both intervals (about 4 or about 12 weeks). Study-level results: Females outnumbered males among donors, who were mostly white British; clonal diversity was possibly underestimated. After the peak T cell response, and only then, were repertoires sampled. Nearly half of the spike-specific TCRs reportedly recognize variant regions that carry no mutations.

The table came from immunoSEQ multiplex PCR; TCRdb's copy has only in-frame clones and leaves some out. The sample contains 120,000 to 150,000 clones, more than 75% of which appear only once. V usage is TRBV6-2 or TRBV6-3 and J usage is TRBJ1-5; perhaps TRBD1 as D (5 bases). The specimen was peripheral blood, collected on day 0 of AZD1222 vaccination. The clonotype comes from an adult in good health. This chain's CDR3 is CASSYSKGTVAQPQHF. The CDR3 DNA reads TGTGCCAGCAGTTACTCGAAGGGGACGGTGGCTCAGCCCCAGCATTTT.